The 23 T cell receptor beta chains below all came from one sample that was sequenced in a study of blood T cell repertoires in COVID-19. The table came from immunoSEQ multiplex PCR; TCRdb's copy has only in-frame clones and leaves some out. Among fewer than 70,000 clones listed, approximately 83% were seen once. Specimen: peripheral blood. These receptors all come from a man aged 35 to 55 with COVID-19, enrolled during active disease.

The chain carries TRBV27 and TRBJ2-6, with 11 bases aligning to TRBD2. CDR3 length: 18 residues. With 3 bases clipped from V and 0 bases from J, the junction kept 4 bases outside the gene matches. CDR1 is MNHEY, CDR2 SMNVEV, per germline (reference sequence). CDR3 sequence reads: CASSLGSGGASGANVLTF. In DNA form, the CDR3 reads TGTGCCAGCAGTTTGGGTAGCGGGGGGGCCTCTGGGGCCAACGTCCTGACTTTC.

The V gene is TRBV24-1, the J gene TRBJ2-5; a weak D match, TRBD2 (6 bases). Germline V gene data show CDR1 as KGHDR and CDR2 as SFDVKD. The CDR3 runs to 15 residues. The V and J ends lost 0 bases and 1 base respectively, with 8 bases between them. The CDR3 here is CATSDLGGAQETQYF. Written as DNA, the CDR3 is TGTGCCACCAGTGATTTGGGCGGGGCCCAAGAGACCCAGTACTTC.

The rearrangement joins TRBV2 to TRBJ2-1; 12 positions match TRBD2. Germline loops: CDR1 SNHLY, CDR2 FYNNEI. The J segment lost 6 bases and the V segment lost 6 bases, leaving 9 bases of the junction unmatched. The CDR3 is 16 amino acids. CDR3 DNA sequence: TGTGCCAGCAGGAATAGGACTAGCGGGGCCATCAATGAGCAGTTCTTC. This sequence encodes CASRNRTSGAINEQFF. The full variable domain, its missing parts supplied by reference TRBV2 and TRBJ2-1, is EPEVTQTPSHQVTQMGQEVILRCVPISNHLYFYWYRQILGQKVEFLVSFYNNEISEKSEIFDDQFSVERPDGSNFTLKIRSTKLEDSAMYFCASRNRTSGAINEQFFGPGTRLTVL.

The chain is built from TRBV3-1 (or the pseudogene TRBV3-2) and TRBJ1-3, with 12 bases aligning to TRBD1. CDR3 length: 18 residues. J lost 5 bases, V lost 1 base, and 9 bases had no gene match. Germline V lookup: CDR1 LGHDT, CDR2 YNNKEL (reference sequence). The CDR3 DNA follows: TGTGCCAGCAGCCAAGCACGCCCGGGACAGGGGGCGCGAAACACCATATATTTT. Translating gives CASSQARPGQGARNTIYF.

This clone was observed a single time. The CDR3: CASSPPGGPNYEQYF. As DNA, the CDR3 is TGTGCCAGCTCACCACCAGGGGGTCCCAACTACGAGCAGTACTTC. This sequence joins TRBV18 and TRBJ2-7; weak D call: TRBD1 (6 bases). V was shortened by 0 bases and J by 3 bases, with 12 bases between the two germline ends. This CDR3 contains 15 residues. The germline V gene has CDR1 KGHSH and CDR2 LQKENI.

The chain links TRBV6-5 to TRBJ1-1; the match to TRBD1 covers 8 bases. Germline V gene data show CDR1 as MNHEY and CDR2 as SVGAGI. The trim removed 5 bases at V and 3 bases at J, leaving 8 bases unmatched. The CDR3 runs to 15 residues. The DNA for the CDR3 is TGTGCCAGCAGTACTCACGGACAGGGATACACTGAAGCTTTCTTT. This gives the protein CASSTHGQGYTEAFF.

This chain connects TRBV3-1 (or the pseudogene TRBV3-2) to TRBJ1-5; weak D call: TRBD1 (6 bases). V lost 4 bases and J lost 9, with 22 bases in between. The CDR3 totals 16 residues. The germline gives CDR1 LGHDT, CDR2 YNNKEL (reference sequence). CDR3: CASSPPGAGGGGPQHF. DNA of the CDR3: TGTGCCAGCAGCCCCCCCGGGGCAGGAGGGGGGGGGCCCCAGCATTTT.

This chain connects TRBV28 to TRBJ2-3, with TRBD1 identical over 8 bases. With 6 bases clipped from V and 2 bases from J, the junction kept 10 bases outside the gene matches. Germline CDR1 reads MDHEN; CDR2 reads SYDVKM. The CDR3 totals 16 residues. For the CDR3, the DNA is TGTGCCAGCAGACCACCCAGGGGGCGGGCCACAGATACGCAGTATTTT. It is translated as CASRPPRGRATDTQYF. Based on the CDR3 plus reference TRBV28 and TRBJ2-3, the full variable domain is DVKVTQSSRYLVKRTGEKVFLECVQDMDHENMFWYRQDPGLGLRLIYFSYDVKMKEKGDIPEGYSVSREKKERFSLILESASTNQTSMYLCASRPPRGRATDTQYFGPGTRLTVL.

The chain uses TRBV11-2 and TRBJ2-1; TRBD1 aligns across 8 bases. The germline V gene encodes CDR1 SGHAT and CDR2 FQNNGV. V gave up 4 bases and J gave up 8 bases; unmatched junction bases: 7. The CDR3 length is 14 residues. The CDR3 sequence is CASSSGTGYDEQFF. DNA for the CDR3: TGTGCCAGCAGCTCCGGGACAGGTTACGATGAGCAGTTCTTC.

V and J are TRBV9 and TRBJ1-3; TRBD1 matches at 9 bases. V lost 7 bases, J lost 0 bases, and 5 bases stayed unmatched. This CDR3 spans 15 amino acids. Germline V gene data show CDR1 as SGDLS and CDR2 as YYNGEE. CDR3 DNA sequence: TGTGCCAGCCAACGACAGGGGGGCTCTGGAAACACCATATATTTT. Translated, it gives CASQRQGGSGNTIYF.

The chain joins TRBV6-5 to TRBJ1-2, with 8 bases that match TRBD1. The germline V gene has CDR1 MNHEY and CDR2 SVGAGI. Trimming took 7 bases from V and 4 from J; bases not matched to a gene: 11. This CDR3 is 15 amino acids long. CDR3 region: CASTKNRGDSYGYTF. The CDR3 nucleotides are TGTGCCAGCACCAAGAACAGGGGGGACAGCTATGGCTACACCTTC.

The V gene is TRBV4-2, the J gene TRBJ2-2, with D uncertain. The V end was cut by 4 bases, the J end by 3 bases, with 12 bases between. Germline CDR1 and CDR2: LGHNA and YNFKEQ. CDR3 size: 15 residues. In nucleotides, the CDR3 is TGTGCCAGCAGCCGCGATCCGGAGTACACCGGGGAGCTGTTTTTT. Its translation: CASSRDPEYTGELFF.

This clone was counted ten times or more. This chain joins TRBV15 and TRBJ2-7, with D unresolved. The germline gives CDR1 LNHNV, CDR2 YYDKDF (reference sequence). CDR3 length equals 13 residues. The ends were cut back, 0 bases at V and 5 bases at J, with 8 bases in the middle. CDR3 sequence reads: CATSRDQNHEQYF. The DNA of the CDR3 is TGTGCCACCAGCAGAGATCAGAATCACGAGCAGTACTTC.

The chain is built from TRBV18 and TRBJ1-2, with 8 bases aligning to TRBD1. Germline assignment: CDR1 KGHSH and CDR2 LQKENI. V lost 2 bases to trimming and J lost 3 bases; unmatched junction nucleotides: 8. CDR3 length: 16 amino acids. The CDR3 loop is CASSPGTGVKDYGYTF. The CDR3 DNA is TGTGCCAGCTCACCAGGGACAGGAGTTAAGGACTATGGCTACACCTTC. Looking up the rest from reference TRBV18 and TRBJ1-2 gives the full variable domain: NAGVMQNPRHLVRRRGQEARLRCSPMKGHSHVYWYRQLPEEGLKFMVYLQKENIIDESGMPKERFSAEFPKEGPSILRIQQVVRGDSAAYFCASSPGTGVKDYGYTFGSGTRLTVV.

The chain joins TRBV3-1 (or the pseudogene TRBV3-2) to TRBJ1-3; D is undetermined. The CDR3 covers 13 residues. The V end lost 0 bases, the J end lost 4 bases, and 4 bases lay between the germline ends. CDR1 and CDR2 from the germline V gene are LGHDT and YNNKEL (reference sequence). CDR3 sequence reads: CASSQDIGNTIYF. The CDR3 coding sequence is TGTGCCAGCAGCCAAGATATCGGAAACACCATATATTTT.

A single count supports this clone. The J gene is TRBJ2-1, the V gene TRBV28, with a tentative D call TRBD1 (6 bases). The CDR3 runs to 15 residues. Germline V gene data show CDR1 as MDHEN and CDR2 as SYDVKM. V lost 9 bases, J lost 0 bases, and 15 bases lay in between. The CDR3 here is CASLSTGSSYNEQFF. The CDR3 DNA reads as TGTGCCAGTTTATCAACAGGGAGCTCCTACAATGAGCAGTTCTTC. The complete variable domain, with remaining parts taken from reference TRBV28 and TRBJ2-1, reads DVKVTQSSRYLVKRTGEKVFLECVQDMDHENMFWYRQDPGLGLRLIYFSYDVKMKEKGDIPEGYSVSREKKERFSLILESASTNQTSMYLCASLSTGSSYNEQFFGPGTRLTVL.

This chain uses TRBV27 with TRBJ1-4, with D maybe TRBD1 (6 bases). V lost 6 bases and J 3 bases, leaving 11 bases between the germline ends. CDR3 size: 14 residues. CDR1 MNHEY and CDR2 SMNVEV come from the germline V gene (reference sequence). The CDR3 DNA reads TGTGCCAGCAGAGTGTCAGGGGCTAATGAAAAACTGTTTTTT. Translated: CASRVSGANEKLFF.

The chain has TRBV10-3 and TRBJ1-3; TRBD1 matches 8 bases. Germline V gene lookup returns CDR1 ENHRY and CDR2 SYGVKD. CDR3 size: 15 residues. Losses at the gene ends were 7 bases for V and 2 bases for J; bases not matched to a gene: 7. The DNA of the CDR3 is TGTGCCATCACCCCGCAGGGGGCGCCTGGAAACACCATATATTTT. This encodes CAITPQGAPGNTIYF.

The chain links TRBV9 to TRBJ1-1; the match to TRBD1 covers 7 bases. This CDR3 has 14 residues. CDR1 SGDLS and CDR2 YYNGEE come from the germline V gene. V dropped 4 bases and J dropped 1; count of bases not matched to a gene: 4. In nucleotides, the CDR3 is TGTGCCAGCAGCCGAGGGACAGCGAACACTGAAGCTTTCTTT. It encodes CASSRGTANTEAFF.

This chain links TRBV27 with TRBJ1-3; D may be TRBD1 (6 bases). CDR3 length: 17 residues. Trimming cost V 3 bases and J 4 bases, with 19 bases left between them. Per germline, CDR1 MNHEY and CDR2 SMNVEV (reference sequence). This CDR3 is CASSLTGRSPSGNTIYF. As DNA, the CDR3 is TGTGCCAGCAGTTTGACAGGACGCTCTCCCAGCGGAAACACCATATATTTT.

The chain uses TRBV7-9 and TRBJ2-1, with 8 bases identical to TRBD2. The CDR3 is made up of 15 amino acids. V was pared by 3 bases and J by 6 bases, with 7 bases of the junction left unmatched. Germline loops: CDR1 SEHNR, CDR2 FQNEAQ (reference sequence). The CDR3 DNA reads TGTGCCAGCAGCTTTGGGGGCGGGGGGCCCAATGAGCAGTTCTTC. It yields the protein CASSFGGGGPNEQFF.

CDR3 loop: CAWTTLTGGTEAFF. CDR3 coding DNA: TGTGCCTGGACAACCCTCACAGGGGGCACTGAAGCTTTCTTT. J is TRBJ1-1 and V is TRBV30; 8 bases align to TRBD1. CDR3 length: 14 residues. Germline V gene sequence: CDR1 GTSNPN, CDR2 SVGIG (reference sequence). With 4 bases clipped from V and 4 bases from J, the junction kept 8 bases outside the gene matches.

The genes are TRBV11-2 and TRBJ1-2; 7 bases match TRBD1. The germline CDR1 and CDR2 sequences are SGHAT and FQNNGV. V dropped 6 bases and J dropped 5; count of bases not matched to a gene: 6. The CDR3 extends over 13 amino acids. The CDR3, as DNA: TGTGCCAGCAGATCAAACAGGGGATATGGCTACACCTTC. Translation gives CASRSNRGYGYTF.